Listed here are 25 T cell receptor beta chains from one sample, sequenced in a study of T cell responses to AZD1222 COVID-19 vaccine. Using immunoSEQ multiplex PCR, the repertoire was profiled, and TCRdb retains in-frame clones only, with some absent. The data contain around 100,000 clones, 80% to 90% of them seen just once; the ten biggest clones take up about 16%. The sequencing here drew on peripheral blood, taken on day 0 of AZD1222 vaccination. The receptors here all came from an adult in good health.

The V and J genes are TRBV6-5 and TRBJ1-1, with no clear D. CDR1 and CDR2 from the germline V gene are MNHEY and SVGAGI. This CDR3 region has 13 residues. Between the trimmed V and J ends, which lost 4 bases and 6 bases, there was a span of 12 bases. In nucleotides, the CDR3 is TGTGCCAGCAGTTTACCAGGCGGGGCTGAAGCTTTCTTT. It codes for CASSLPGGAEAFF.

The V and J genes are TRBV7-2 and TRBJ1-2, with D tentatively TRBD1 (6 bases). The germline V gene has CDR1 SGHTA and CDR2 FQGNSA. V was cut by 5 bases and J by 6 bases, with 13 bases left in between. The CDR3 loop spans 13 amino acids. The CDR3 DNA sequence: TGTGCCAGCAGCCAAGACAGGATTAATGGCTACACCTTC. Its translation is CASSQDRINGYTF.

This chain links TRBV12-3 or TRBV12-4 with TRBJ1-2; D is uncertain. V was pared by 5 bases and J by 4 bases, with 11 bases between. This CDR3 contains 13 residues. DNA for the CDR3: TGTGCCAGCAGTCATGGCGGAGGCTATGGCTACACCTTC. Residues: CASSHGGGYGYTF.

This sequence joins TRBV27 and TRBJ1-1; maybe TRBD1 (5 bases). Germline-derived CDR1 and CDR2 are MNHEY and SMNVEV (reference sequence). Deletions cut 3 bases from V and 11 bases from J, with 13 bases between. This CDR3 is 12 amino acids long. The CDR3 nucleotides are TGTGCCAGCAGTTTTCGGCAGGGCGAGGCTTTCTTT. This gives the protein CASSFRQGEAFF.

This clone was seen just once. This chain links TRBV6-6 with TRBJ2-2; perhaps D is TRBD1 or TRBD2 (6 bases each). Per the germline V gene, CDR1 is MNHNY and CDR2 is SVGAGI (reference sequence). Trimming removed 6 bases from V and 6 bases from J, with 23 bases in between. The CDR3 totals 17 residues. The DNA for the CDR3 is TGTGCCAGCAGCCGATGGGGGGCCCCAGGGATTCCCGGGGAGCTGTTTTTT. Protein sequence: CASSRWGAPGIPGELFF.

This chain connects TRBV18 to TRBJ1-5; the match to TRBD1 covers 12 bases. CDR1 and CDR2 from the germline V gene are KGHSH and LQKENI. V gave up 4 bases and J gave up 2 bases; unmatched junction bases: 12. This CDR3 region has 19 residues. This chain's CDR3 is CASSRQPGQGAGGNQPQHF. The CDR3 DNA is TGTGCCAGCTCACGTCAACCGGGACAGGGGGCTGGAGGCAATCAGCCCCAGCATTTT.

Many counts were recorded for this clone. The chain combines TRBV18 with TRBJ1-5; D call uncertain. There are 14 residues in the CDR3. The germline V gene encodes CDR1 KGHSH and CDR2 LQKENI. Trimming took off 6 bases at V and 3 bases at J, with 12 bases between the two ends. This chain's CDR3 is CASSPTRNNQPQHF. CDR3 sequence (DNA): TGTGCCAGCTCTCCGACGCGGAACAATCAGCCCCAGCATTTT.

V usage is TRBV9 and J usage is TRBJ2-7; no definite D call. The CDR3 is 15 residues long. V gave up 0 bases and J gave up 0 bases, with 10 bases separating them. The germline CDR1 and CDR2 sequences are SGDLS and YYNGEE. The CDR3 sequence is CASSVGAGLSYEQYF. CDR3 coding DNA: TGTGCCAGCAGCGTAGGCGCAGGCCTCTCCTACGAGCAGTACTTC.

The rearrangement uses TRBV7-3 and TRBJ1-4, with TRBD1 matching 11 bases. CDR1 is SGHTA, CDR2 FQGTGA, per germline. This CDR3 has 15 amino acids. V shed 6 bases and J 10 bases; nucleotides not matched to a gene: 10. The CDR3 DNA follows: TGTGCCAGCAGAAATCCCGGGACAGGGGGTTTAAAACTGTTTTTT. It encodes CASRNPGTGGLKLFF.

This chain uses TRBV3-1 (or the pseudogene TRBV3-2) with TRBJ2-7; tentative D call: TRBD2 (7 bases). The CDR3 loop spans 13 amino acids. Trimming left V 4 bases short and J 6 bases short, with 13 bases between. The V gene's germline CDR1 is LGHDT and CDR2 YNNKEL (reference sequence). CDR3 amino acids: CASSPIGGGEQYF. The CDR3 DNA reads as TGTGCCAGCAGCCCCATAGGGGGGGGCGAGCAGTACTTC.

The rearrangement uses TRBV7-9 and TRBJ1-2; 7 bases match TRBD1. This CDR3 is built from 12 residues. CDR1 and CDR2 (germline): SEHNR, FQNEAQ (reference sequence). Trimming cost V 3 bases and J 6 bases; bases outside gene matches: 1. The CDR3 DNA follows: TGTGCCAGCAGCTTGGGACAGAATGGCTACACCTTC. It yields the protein CASSLGQNGYTF.

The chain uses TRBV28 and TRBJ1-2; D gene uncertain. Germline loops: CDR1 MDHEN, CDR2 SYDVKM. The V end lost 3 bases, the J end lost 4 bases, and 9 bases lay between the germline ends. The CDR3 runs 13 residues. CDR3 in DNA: TGTGCCAGCAGTTTGGAACTATTCTATGGCTACACCTTC. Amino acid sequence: CASSLELFYGYTF.

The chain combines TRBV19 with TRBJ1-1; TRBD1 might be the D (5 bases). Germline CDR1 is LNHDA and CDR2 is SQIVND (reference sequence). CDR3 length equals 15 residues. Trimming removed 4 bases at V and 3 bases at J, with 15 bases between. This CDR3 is CASSTPPGGDTEAFF. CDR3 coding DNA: TGTGCCAGTAGTACCCCCCCGGGGGGGGACACTGAAGCTTTCTTT.

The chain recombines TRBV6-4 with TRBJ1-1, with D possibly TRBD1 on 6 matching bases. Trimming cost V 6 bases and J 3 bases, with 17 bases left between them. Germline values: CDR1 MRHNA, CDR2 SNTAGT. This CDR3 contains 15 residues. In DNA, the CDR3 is TGTGCCAGCAGCGCCGATTTCAGGGGAGACACTGAAGCTTTCTTT. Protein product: CASSADFRGDTEAFF.

The CDR3 loop is CASSQVRVSYEQYF. The CDR3 DNA follows: TGCGCCAGCAGCCAAGTAAGGGTCTCCTACGAGCAGTACTTC. V usage is TRBV4-3 and J usage is TRBJ2-7; D ambiguous. This CDR3 is 14 amino acids long. Per the germline V gene, CDR1 is LGHNA and CDR2 is YSLEER. Trimming pared 1 base from V and 0 bases from J, leaving 7 bases between.

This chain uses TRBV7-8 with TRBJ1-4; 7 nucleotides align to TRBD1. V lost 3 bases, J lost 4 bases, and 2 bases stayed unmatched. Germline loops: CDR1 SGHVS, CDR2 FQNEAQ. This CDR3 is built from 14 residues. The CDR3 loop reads CASSFGTVNEKLFF. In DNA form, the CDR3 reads TGTGCCAGCAGCTTCGGGACAGTTAATGAAAAACTGTTTTTT.

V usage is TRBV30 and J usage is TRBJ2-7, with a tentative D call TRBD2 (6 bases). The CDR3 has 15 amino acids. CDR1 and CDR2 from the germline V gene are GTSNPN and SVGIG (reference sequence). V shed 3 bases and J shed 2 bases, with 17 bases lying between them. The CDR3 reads CAWSPLWGVPYEQYF. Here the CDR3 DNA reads TGTGCCTGGAGCCCATTGTGGGGGGTCCCCTACGAGCAGTACTTC.

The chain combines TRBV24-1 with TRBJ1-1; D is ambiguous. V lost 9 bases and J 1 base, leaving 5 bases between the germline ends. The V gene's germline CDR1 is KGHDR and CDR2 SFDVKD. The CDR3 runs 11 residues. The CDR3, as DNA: TGTGCCACCGCCACGAACACTGAAGCTTTCTTT. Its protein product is CATATNTEAFF.

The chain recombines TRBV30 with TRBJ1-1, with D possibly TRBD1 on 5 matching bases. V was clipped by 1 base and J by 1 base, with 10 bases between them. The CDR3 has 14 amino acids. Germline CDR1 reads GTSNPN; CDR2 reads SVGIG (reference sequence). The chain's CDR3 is CAWSGRGGNTEAFF. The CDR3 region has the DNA TGTGCCTGGAGTGGCCGGGGGGGGAACACTGAAGCTTTCTTT.

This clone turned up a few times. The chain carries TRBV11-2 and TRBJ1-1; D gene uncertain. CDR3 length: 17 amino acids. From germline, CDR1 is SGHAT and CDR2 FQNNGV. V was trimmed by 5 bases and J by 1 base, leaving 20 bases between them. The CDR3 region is CASSPTPLQKPNTEAFF. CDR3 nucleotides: TGTGCCAGCAGCCCTACCCCCCTACAGAAGCCGAACACTGAAGCTTTCTTT.

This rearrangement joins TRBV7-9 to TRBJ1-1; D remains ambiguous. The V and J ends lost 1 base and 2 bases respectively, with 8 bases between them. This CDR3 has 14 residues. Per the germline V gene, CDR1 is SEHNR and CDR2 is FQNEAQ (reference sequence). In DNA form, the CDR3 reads TGTGCCAGCAGCTTAGTCAATATAAACACTGAAGCTTTCTTT. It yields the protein CASSLVNINTEAFF.

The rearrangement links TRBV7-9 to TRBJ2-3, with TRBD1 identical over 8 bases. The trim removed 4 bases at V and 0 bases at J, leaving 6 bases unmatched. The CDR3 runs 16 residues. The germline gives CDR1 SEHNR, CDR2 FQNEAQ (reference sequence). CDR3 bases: TGTGCCAGCAGCTCCCGGACAGGGAGTAGCACAGATACGCAGTATTTT. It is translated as CASSSRTGSSTDTQYF.

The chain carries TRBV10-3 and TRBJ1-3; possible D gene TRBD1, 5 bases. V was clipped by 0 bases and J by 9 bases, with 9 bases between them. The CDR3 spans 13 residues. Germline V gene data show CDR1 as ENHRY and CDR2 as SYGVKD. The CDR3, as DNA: TGTGCCATCAGTGAGTCAGAGGGGCGCACCATATATTTT. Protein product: CAISESEGRTIYF.

The CDR3, as DNA: TGTGCCAGCACCGAGGGCCAGACGGCCTACGAGCAGTACTTC. It translates to CASTEGQTAYEQYF. The genes are TRBV6-4 and TRBJ2-7; a possible D gene is TRBD2 (5 bases). The V and J ends lost 7 bases and 2 bases respectively, with 15 bases between them. CDR1 is MRHNA, CDR2 SNTAGT, per germline. CDR3 length equals 14 residues.

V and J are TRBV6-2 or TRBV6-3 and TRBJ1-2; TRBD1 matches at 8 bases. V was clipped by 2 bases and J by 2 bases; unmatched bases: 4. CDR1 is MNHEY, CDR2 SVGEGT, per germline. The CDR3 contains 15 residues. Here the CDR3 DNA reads TGTGCCAGCAGTTACCGGACAGGGCCAAACTATGGCTACACCTTC. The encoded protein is CASSYRTGPNYGYTF.